A single sample is the source of the 9 T cell receptor beta chains below, sequenced in a study of T cell responses to AZD1222 COVID-19 vaccine. Assay: immunoSEQ multiplex PCR; the TCRdb copy retains only in-frame clones and omits some. The sample shows 140,000 to 150,000 clones, about 94% of them seen only once. This sample comprised peripheral blood, obtained on day 0 of AZD1222 vaccination. These receptors came from an adult in good health.

The genes are TRBV7-9 and TRBJ2-4, with TRBD2 matching 12 bases. The V segment lost 1 base and the J segment 0 bases; nucleotides outside the gene matches: 7. Germline V gives CDR1 SEHNR, CDR2 FQNEAQ (reference sequence). CDR3 length: 19 amino acids. The CDR3, as DNA: TGTGCCAGCAGCTTAGTCCTAACGACTAGCGGGAGAGCCAAAAACATTCAGTACTTC. Its protein product is CASSLVLTTSGRAKNIQYF.

Comment on this clone: Mismatch with germline at one junction end may stem from a read error. The chain carries TRBV18 and TRBJ1-2; the D is unclear. Germline-derived CDR1 and CDR2 are KGHSH and LQKENI. This CDR3 is built from 14 residues. CDR3 DNA: TGTGCCAGCTCACTAACCCAGGCTAAATATGGCTACACCTTC. It codes for CASSLTQAKYGYTF.

This chain joins TRBV4-3 and TRBJ2-7, with 15 bases that match TRBD2. With 0 bases clipped from V and 3 bases from J, the junction kept 6 bases outside the gene matches. The CDR3 has 18 residues. The germline CDR1 and CDR2 sequences are LGHNA and YSLEER. The CDR3 coding sequence is TGCGCCAGCAGCCAAGATGGGGGACTAGCGGGAGGAATCTACGAGCAGTACTTC. Encoded protein: CASSQDGGLAGGIYEQYF.

The V and J genes are TRBV12-2 and TRBJ1-2. TRBV12-2 is marked as a pseudogene. The CDR3 contains 16 residues. The CDR3 coding sequence is TGTGCAAGTCGCTCAGGACCGCGATTGATTGGTCATGGCTACACCTTC. Protein: CASRSGPRLIGHGYTF.

The chain has TRBV12-3 or TRBV12-4 and TRBJ1-1; maybe TRBD1 (6 bases). The length of the CDR3 is 12 residues. The V gene lost 5 bases and the J gene lost 8 bases, with 12 bases spanning the gap. The CDR3 DNA follows: TGTGCCAGCAGTACAGGGCCCCAAGAAGCTTTCTTT. Translating gives CASSTGPQEAFF.

This chain connects TRBV19 to TRBJ2-1; 7 bases line up with TRBD2. The CDR3 contains 15 residues. The germline gives CDR1 LNHDA, CDR2 SQIVND (reference sequence). With 4 bases clipped from V and 8 bases from J, the junction kept 11 bases outside the gene matches. CDR3: CASSTELLREHEQFF. CDR3 sequence (DNA): TGTGCCAGTAGTACTGAGTTGTTGCGGGAGCATGAGCAGTTCTTC.

This clone has only a few counts. The V call is TRBV28, the J call TRBJ2-3; tentatively, D is TRBD2 (5 bases). The germline V gene encodes CDR1 MDHEN and CDR2 SYDVKM. Deletions cut 4 bases from V and 0 bases from J, with 14 bases between. This CDR3 spans 16 amino acids. The CDR3 nucleotides read TGTGCCAGCAGTTCCCCCCGAGGCGGGAGCACAGATACGCAGTATTTT. This gives the protein CASSSPRGGSTDTQYF.

The rearrangement joins TRBV10-3 to TRBJ2-1; no clear D. Trimming cost V 2 bases and J 1 base, with 6 bases left between them. Germline V CDR1 and CDR2: ENHRY, SYGVKD. The CDR3 length is 14 residues. CDR3 sequence (DNA): TGTGCCATCAGTGAGGTTCTTTCCTACAATGAGCAGTTCTTC. Translated: CAISEVLSYNEQFF.

The chain couples TRBV19 to TRBJ1-6; D unclear. The CDR3 loop spans 14 amino acids. Germline CDR1 reads LNHDA; CDR2 reads SQIVND (reference sequence). Trimming pared 6 bases from V and 7 bases from J, leaving 13 bases between. The CDR3 loop is CASSPRQTNSPLHF. The CDR3 nucleotides read TGTGCCAGTAGCCCCCGGCAGACCAATTCACCCCTCCACTTT.